This TCR beta chain was documented in a study of blood T cell repertoires in COVID-19. Study overall: Acute and convalescent COVID-19 samples came from the United States, Italy and Spain. Sources were T cells, B-cell-depleted T cells, or PBMCs; the material itself was cDNA or gDNA.

Sequencing was performed with immunoSEQ multiplex PCR; in TCRdb, only in-frame clones are kept and a portion is missing. The repertoire holds over 200,000 clones, with approximately 81% as singletons. Germline CDR1 SGHRS, CDR2 YFSETQ. The CDR3 has 16 residues. With V trimmed by 5 bases and J by 2 bases, 6 bases remained unmatched. The material sequenced was peripheral blood. This TCR came from a woman aged 80 or over with active or convalescent COVID-19. The rearrangement links TRBV5-1 to TRBJ2-5; 13 bases map to TRBD2. CDR3 in DNA: TGCGCCAGCAGGGCCGGGACTAGCGGGACTCAAGAGACCCAGTACTTC. Residues: CASRAGTSGTQETQYF.